This T cell receptor (beta chain) is from a study of Ad26.COV2.S vaccination and SARS-CoV-2 variants (dated by TCRdb to the early 2020s). Study-wide context: Donors in the vaccine arm were drawn from COV1001, a multicentre, randomized, double-blind, placebo-controlled phase I-IIa trial testing Ad26.COV2.S in healthy adults. Ad26.COV2.S was administered intramuscularly at a dose of 5x10^10 or 1x10^11 viral particles, either as one shot or as two shots given 56 days apart. Sequencing of the TCRbeta repertoire served to evaluate the specificity and breadth of SARS-CoV-2-reactive T cell receptors following Ad26.COV2.S vaccination. A total of approximately 30 samples were included in the TCR-sequenced set, comprising some 20 Ad26.COV2.S vaccine recipients, 5 placebo recipients and 8 SARS-CoV-2 convalescent individuals. Trial participants were randomized into five groups of five, in which low-dose or high-dose Ad26.COV2.S was given once or twice, or placebo was given on both occasions. Throughout the experiments and outcome assessment, investigators stayed blinded to trial group allocation. Overall study outcomes, separate from this receptor: The authors noted that the TCR breadth and depth analyses may have underestimated total T cell responses. After vaccination, substantial breadth of spike-specific CD8+ and CD4+ T cell responses was reported. Non-spike TCR breadth was comparable between vaccine and placebo recipients, consistent with the vaccine containing only spike. The study was not powered to compare responses between vaccine doses or regimens. Ad26.COV2.S recipients had higher spike-specific TCR breadth than placebo recipients (P = 0.0014).

The immunoSEQ Assay was the method used to sequence TCRbeta CDR3 regions. After extraction, genomic DNA underwent amplification by bias-controlled multiplex PCR, followed by high-throughput sequencing. The source study handled its data this way. Collapsing and filtering of sequences were performed to quantify the absolute abundance of each unique TCRbeta CDR3 region. T cell fraction was estimated by normalizing TCRbeta template counts to usable DNA, with usable DNA measured through amplification of reference genes found in all nucleated cells. Repertoire TCRs were annotated as SARS-CoV-2-specific by exact matching of V gene, CDR3 amino acid sequence and J gene to a known reactive TCR set. The reference SARS-CoV-2 TCR set was derived from MIRA and filtered for enrichment in COVID-19-positive ImmuneCODE repertoires, a step that removed public or cross-reactive TCRs. Using the MIRA antigens, annotated TCRs were further analysed by specific ORF or by position within an ORF. Depth was the summed frequency of annotated unique rearrangements, while breadth was defined as annotated unique rearrangements over total unique productive rearrangements. TCR breadth was compared between groups using two-sided Wilcoxon rank-sum tests. TCRdb limited this immuneACCESS table to in-frame rearrangements with V and J called. A share of clones is missing; checked studies link under half to unresolved V genes, and the rest is unexplained. V and J calls and clone size are copied from that table; D and trimming were computed from the DNA. This sample lists about 350,000 clones; 75% to 90% were detected once. Approximately 11% of the sample is taken by the ten largest.

About this clone itself: What this receptor recognizes is not known. No base quality information exists; no much larger clone differs at one position.

The sample's treatment or condition label, in plain terms: around 19 received Ad26.COV2.S at low or high dose, single or two shots; 5 received placebo; per-sample allocation not given. For vaccine and placebo recipients, repertoires were sequenced using samples collected on day 63 after the first injection. In Cohort 1b, about two dozen adults aged 18-55 years were enrolled at a single site in Boston, USA, between 29 July and 7 August 2020. Ad26.COV2.S was a replication-incompetent adenovirus type 26 vector expressing a prefusion-stabilized SARS-CoV-2 spike protein from the original Wuhan strain. This specimen consisted of peripheral blood, obtained in a trial of Ad26.COV2.S vaccine versus placebo. The sequence came from a person between 18 and 60 years old who received the Ad26.COV2.S COVID-19 vaccine or a placebo.

The CDR3 region: CASSPRTGIRSYEQYF. The nucleotide sequence is given as TGTGCCAGCAGTCCAAGGACAGGGATAAGGTCCTACGAGCAGTACTTC. This chain joins TRBV27 to TRBJ2-7, and TRBD1 matches 8 of the central bases. Clipping removes 5 bases from V and 1 base from J, with 10 as the unmatched junction base count. As encoded in the germline V gene (reference sequence), CDR1 is MNHEY while CDR2 is SMNVEV. The CDR3 runs 16 amino acids, cysteine and phenylalanine included. Solely the CDR3 DNA is kept, with 48 bases framed from the first base.